This T cell receptor (beta chain) was captured in a study of regulatory and conventional T cells in RAG deficiency. Germline-derived CDR1 and CDR2 are SGHRS and YFSETQ. Trimming took off 2 bases at V and 1 base at J, with 9 bases between the two ends. CDR3 length: 14 amino acids. In the case of this clone: Its specificity is unknown.

Study findings and constraints: Treg unique TCR beta sequences were about 100-fold fewer in Omenn syndrome and CID/AS patients than controls. Shorter CDR3s in all patient subsets; >90% Treg-Tconv overlap in Omenn. Omenn CD25-high CD127-low cells may be activated cells, not true Tregs.

The sorted conventional CD4+ T cells were CD25-low and CD127-high, with genomic DNA sequenced. Assay: immunoSEQ multiplex PCR; the TCRdb copy retains only in-frame clones and omits some. The table shows approximately 21,000 clones, with 95% to 96% occurring only once. This sample also belongs to another study, concerning regulatory T cells. That report notes: The PCR used 52 TRBV and 13 TRBJ primers. Patient repertoires had restricted TRB V-J pairs and skewed V and J usage, most in Tregs.

V gene TRBV5-1 combines with J gene TRBJ2-5; D perhaps matches TRBD1 (6 bases). The specimen sequenced was CD25- CD4+ T cells sorted from blood. The TCR sequence derives from a human donor in good health. The CDR3 region is CASSLGRGQETQYF. The CDR3 DNA follows: TGCGCCAGCAGCTTAGGCAGGGGCCAAGAGACCCAGTACTTC.